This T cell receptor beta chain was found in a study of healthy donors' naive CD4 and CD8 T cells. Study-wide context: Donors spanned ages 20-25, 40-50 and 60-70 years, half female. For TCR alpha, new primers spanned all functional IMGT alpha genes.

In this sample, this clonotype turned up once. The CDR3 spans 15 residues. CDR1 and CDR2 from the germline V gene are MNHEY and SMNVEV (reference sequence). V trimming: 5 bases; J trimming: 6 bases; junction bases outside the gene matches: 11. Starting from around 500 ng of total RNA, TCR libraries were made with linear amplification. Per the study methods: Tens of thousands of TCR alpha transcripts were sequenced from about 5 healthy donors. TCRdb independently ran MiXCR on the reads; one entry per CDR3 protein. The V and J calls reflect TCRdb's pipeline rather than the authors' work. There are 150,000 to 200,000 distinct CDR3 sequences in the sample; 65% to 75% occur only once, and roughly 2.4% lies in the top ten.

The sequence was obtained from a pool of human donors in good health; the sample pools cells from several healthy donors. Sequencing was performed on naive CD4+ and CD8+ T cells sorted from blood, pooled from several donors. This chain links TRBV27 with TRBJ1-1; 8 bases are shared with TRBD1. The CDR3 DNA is TGTGCCAGCAGTCCCCATAGACAGGGGAGACCTGAAGCTTTCTTT. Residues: CASSPHRQGRPEAFF.